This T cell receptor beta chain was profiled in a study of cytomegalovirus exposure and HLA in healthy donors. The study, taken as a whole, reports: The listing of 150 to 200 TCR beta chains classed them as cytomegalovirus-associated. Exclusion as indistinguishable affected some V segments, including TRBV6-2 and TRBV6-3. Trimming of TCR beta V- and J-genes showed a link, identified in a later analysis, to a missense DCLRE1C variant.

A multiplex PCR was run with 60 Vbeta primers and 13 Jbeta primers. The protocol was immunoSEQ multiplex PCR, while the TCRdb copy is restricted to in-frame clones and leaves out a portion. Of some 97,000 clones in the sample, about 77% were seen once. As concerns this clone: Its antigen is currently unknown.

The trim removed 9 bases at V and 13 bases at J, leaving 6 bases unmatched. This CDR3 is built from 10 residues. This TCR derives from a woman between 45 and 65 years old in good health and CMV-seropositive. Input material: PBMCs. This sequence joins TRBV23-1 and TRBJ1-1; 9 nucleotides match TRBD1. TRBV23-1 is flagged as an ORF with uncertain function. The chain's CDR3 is CARTDRGIFF. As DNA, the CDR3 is TGCGCCAGAACGGACAGGGGAATTTTCTTT.